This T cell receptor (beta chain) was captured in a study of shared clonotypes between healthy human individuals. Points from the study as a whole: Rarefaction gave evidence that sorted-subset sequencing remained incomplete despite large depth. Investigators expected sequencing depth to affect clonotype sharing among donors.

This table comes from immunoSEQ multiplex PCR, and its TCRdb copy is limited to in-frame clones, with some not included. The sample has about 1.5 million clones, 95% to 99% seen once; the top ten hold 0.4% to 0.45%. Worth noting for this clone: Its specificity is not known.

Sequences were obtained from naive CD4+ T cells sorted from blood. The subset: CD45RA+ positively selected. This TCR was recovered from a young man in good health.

The DNA for the CDR3 is TGTGCCAGCAGTTCCCGGGTAGCGGGAGGACGGGAGCAGTACTTC. It specifies CASSSRVAGGREQYF. J is TRBJ2-7 and V is TRBV5-4; TRBD2 matches 10 bases. Germline values: CDR1 SGHNT, CDR2 YYREEE (reference sequence). The CDR3 runs to 15 residues. The V gene end was trimmed by 5 bases and the J gene end by 7 bases; junction bases not matched to a gene: 12.